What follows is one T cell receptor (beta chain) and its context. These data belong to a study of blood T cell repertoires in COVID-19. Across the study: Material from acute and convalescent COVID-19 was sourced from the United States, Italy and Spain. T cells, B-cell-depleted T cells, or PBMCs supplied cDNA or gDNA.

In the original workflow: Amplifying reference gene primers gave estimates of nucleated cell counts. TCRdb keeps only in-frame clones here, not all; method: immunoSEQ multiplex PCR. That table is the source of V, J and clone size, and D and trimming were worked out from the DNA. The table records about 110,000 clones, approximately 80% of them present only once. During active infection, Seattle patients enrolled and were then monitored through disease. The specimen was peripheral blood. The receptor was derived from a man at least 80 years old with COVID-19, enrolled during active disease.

The CDR3 bases are TGTGCCAGCGCCCGGACTAGCGGGAGGGCCGGAGAGACCCAGTACTTC. It codes for CASARTSGRAGETQYF. J is TRBJ2-5 and V is TRBV11-2; 15 bases line up with TRBD2. The CDR3 has 16 amino acids. Germline V gives CDR1 SGHAT, CDR2 FQNNGV. V shed 8 bases and J 4 bases; nucleotides not matched to a gene: 8.